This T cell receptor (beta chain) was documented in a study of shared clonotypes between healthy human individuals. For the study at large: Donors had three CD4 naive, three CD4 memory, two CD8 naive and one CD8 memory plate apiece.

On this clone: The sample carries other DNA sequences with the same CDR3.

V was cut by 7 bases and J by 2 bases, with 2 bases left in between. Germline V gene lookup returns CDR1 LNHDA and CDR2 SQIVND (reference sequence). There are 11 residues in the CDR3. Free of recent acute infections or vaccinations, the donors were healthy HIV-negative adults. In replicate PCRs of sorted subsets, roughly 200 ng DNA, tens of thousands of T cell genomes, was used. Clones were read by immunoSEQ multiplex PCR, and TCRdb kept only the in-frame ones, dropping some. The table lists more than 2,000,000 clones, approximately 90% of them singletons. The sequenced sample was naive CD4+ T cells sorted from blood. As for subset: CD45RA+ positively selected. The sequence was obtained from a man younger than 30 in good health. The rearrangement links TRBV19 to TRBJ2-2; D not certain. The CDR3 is CASKNTGELFF. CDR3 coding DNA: TGTGCCAGTAAAAACACCGGGGAGCTGTTTTTT. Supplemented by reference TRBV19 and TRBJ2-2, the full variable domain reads DGGITQSPKYLFRKEGQNVTLSCEQNLNHDAMYWYRQDPGQGLRLIYYSQIVNDFQKGDIAEGYSVSREKKESFPLTVTSAQKNPTAFYLCASKNTGELFFGEGSRLTVL.